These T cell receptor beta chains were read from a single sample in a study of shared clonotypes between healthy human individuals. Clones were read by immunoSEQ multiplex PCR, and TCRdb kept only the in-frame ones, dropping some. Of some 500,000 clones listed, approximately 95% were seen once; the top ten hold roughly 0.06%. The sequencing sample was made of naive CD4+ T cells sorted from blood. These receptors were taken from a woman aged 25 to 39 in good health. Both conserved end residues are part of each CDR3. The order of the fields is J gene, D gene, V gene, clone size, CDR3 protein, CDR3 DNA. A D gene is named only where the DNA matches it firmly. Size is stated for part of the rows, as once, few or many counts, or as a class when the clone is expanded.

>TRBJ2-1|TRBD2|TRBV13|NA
CASSSWGGRLAGDEQFF
TGTGCCAGCAGCAGCTGGGGAGGTCGGCTAGCGGGAGATGAGCAGTTCTTC
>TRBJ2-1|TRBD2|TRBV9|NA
CASSPTSGTYNEQFF
TGTGCCAGCAGCCCAACTAGCGGTACTTACAATGAGCAGTTCTTC
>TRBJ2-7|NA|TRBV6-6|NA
CASKVRDDYEQYF
TGTGCCAGCAAAGTCCGGGACGACTACGAGCAGTACTTC
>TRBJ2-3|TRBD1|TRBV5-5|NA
CASSLLEGAINTQYF
TGTGCCAGCAGTCTTTTAGAGGGGGCGATAAATACGCAGTATTTT
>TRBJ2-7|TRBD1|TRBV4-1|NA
CASSLFPGTDSYEQYF
TGCGCCAGCAGCCTGTTCCCCGGGACAGATTCCTACGAGCAGTACTTC
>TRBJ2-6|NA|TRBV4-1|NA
CASSHGVTGANVLTF
TGCGCCAGCAGCCATGGGGTGACTGGGGCCAACGTCCTGACTTTC
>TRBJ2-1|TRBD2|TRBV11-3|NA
CASSVGTSGSHEQFF
TGTGCCAGCAGCGTCGGGACTAGCGGGAGCCATGAGCAGTTCTTC
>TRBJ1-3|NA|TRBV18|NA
CASSGEGTYGNTIYF
TGTGCCAGCTCCGGGGAAGGGACCTATGGAAACACCATATATTTT
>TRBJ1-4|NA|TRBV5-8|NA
CASSSSRQTLSAKEKLFF
TGTGCCAGCAGCTCTAGCCGACAGACTCTCTCGGCTAAAGAAAAACTGTTTTTT
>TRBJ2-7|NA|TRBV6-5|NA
CASSYARGSGYEQYF
TGTGCCAGCAGTTACGCCAGGGGTTCGGGCTACGAGCAGTACTTC
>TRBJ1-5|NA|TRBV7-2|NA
CASSLGQGSMPQHF
TGTGCCAGCAGCTTAGGGCAGGGAAGTATGCCCCAGCATTTT
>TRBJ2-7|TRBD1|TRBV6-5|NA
CASSYGQGASREQYF
TGTGCCAGCAGCTACGGACAGGGGGCGAGTCGCGAGCAGTACTTC
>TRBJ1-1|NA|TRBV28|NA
CASSLVENTEAFF
TGTGCCAGCAGTTTGGTCGAGAACACTGAAGCTTTCTTT
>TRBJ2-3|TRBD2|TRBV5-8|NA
CASSLTSGRSDTQYF
TGTGCCAGCAGCTTGACTAGCGGGAGGTCGGATACGCAGTATTTT
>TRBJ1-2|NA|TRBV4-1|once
CASSQVVSGKGYTF
TGCGCCAGCAGCCAAGTTGTTAGTGGAAAAGGCTACACCTTC
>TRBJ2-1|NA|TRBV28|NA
CASSPDFHNEQFF
TGTGCCAGCAGCCCGGACTTTCACAATGAGCAGTTCTTC
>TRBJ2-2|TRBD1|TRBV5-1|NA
CASSSLRGQEFFGELFF
TGCGCCAGCAGCTCATTAAGGGGACAGGAGTTTTTCGGGGAGCTGTTTTTT
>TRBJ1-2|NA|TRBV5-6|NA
CASARTSNYGYTF
TGTGCCAGTGCCAGGACGTCTAACTATGGCTACACCTTC
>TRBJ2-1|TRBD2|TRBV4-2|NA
CASSRLSGLVTSYNEQFF
TGTGCCAGCAGCCGCTTAAGCGGACTAGTGACCTCCTACAATGAGCAGTTCTTC
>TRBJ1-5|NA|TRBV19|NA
CASSIAGMRSNQPQHF
TGTGCCAGTAGTATAGCGGGGATGAGGAGCAATCAGCCCCAGCATTTT
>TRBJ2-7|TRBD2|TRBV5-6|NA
CASSFGLAGGYEQYF
TGTGCCAGCAGCTTTGGACTAGCGGGAGGGTACGAGCAGTACTTC
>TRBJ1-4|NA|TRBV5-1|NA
CASSSPPNEKLFF
TGCGCCAGCAGCTCGCCTCCGAATGAAAAACTGTTTTTT
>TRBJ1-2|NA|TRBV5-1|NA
CASSPGGRRNYGYTF
TGCGCCAGCAGCCCGGGAGGGCGGCGAAACTATGGCTACACCTTC
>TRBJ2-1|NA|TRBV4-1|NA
CASSQDWRLSYNEQFF
TGCGCCAGCAGCCAAGACTGGAGACTATCCTACAATGAGCAGTTCTTC
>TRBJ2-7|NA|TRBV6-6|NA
CASSYEGGLGSYEQYF
TGTGCCAGCAGTTACGAGGGGGGTCTAGGCTCCTACGAGCAGTACTTC
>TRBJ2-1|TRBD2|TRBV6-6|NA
CASSHGAGGKYEQFF
TGTGCCAGCAGTCACGGGGCGGGAGGGAAGTATGAGCAGTTCTTC
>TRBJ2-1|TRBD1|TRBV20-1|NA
CSASLDREQFF
TGCAGTGCTAGTTTGGACAGGGAGCAGTTCTTC
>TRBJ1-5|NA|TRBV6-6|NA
CASAEYRVNQPQHF
TGTGCCAGCGCTGAGTACAGGGTCAATCAGCCCCAGCATTTT
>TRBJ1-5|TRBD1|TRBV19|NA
CASSRRQGVNQPQHF
TGTGCCAGTAGTAGGAGGCAGGGGGTAAACCAGCCCCAGCATTTT
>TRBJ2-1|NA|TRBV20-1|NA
CSARRAYEQFF
TGCAGTGCTCGGCGAGCCTATGAGCAGTTCTTC
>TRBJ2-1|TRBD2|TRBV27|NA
CASSFEAGWDNEQFF
TGTGCCAGCAGTTTTGAAGCGGGATGGGACAATGAGCAGTTCTTC
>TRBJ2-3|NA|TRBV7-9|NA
CASSLASRDTQYF
TGTGCCAGCAGCTTAGCGAGTAGGGATACGCAGTATTTT
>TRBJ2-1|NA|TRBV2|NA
CASNNRAEQFF
TGTGCCAGCAATAACAGGGCTGAGCAGTTCTTC
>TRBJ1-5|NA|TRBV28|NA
CASSLWGLGQPQHF
TGTGCCAGCAGTTTATGGGGGTTAGGTCAGCCCCAGCATTTT
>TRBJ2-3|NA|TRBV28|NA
CASSGSGRATDTQYF
TGTGCCAGCAGTGGTTCGGGACGCGCGACAGATACGCAGTATTTT
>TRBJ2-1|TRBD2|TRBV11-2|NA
CASSLAAGREGLGEQFF
TGTGCCAGCAGCTTAGCCGCGGGGCGGGAGGGCCTAGGGGAGCAGTTCTTC
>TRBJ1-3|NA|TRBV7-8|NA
CASSRGGVQRGNTIYF
TGTGCCAGCAGCCGCGGGGGGGTTCAGAGAGGGAACACCATATATTTT
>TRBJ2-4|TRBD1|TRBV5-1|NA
CASSSSGTVKNIQYF
TGCGCCAGCAGCTCCTCCGGGACAGTCAAAAACATTCAGTACTTC
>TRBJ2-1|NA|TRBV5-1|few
CASSSGKMRNEQFF
TGCGCCAGCAGCTCCGGGAAGATGCGCAATGAGCAGTTCTTC
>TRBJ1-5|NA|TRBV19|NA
CASSNAGAALLPQHF
TGTGCCAGTTCGAACGCCGGGGCCGCTCTGTTGCCCCAGCATTTT
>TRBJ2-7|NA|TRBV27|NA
CASSPHGLGNSYEQYF
TGTGCCAGCAGCCCCCACGGACTGGGAAATTCCTACGAGCAGTACTTC
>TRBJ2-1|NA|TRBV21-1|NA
CASSTASYLSLNEQFF
TGTGCCAGCAGCACTGCTAGCTACTTAAGCCTCAATGAGCAGTTCTTC